The clone carrying this T cell receptor (beta chain) was picked up a small number of times. Antigen unknown. This entry is derived from a study of response to subunit inactivated influenza vaccine. General study findings and limits: The authors put forward the suggestion that each seasonal influenza vaccination may bring in only a limited number of new T cells.

V lost 2 bases and J lost 2; bases outside the gene matches: 3. The germline CDR1 and CDR2 sequences are DFQATT and SNEGSKA (reference sequence). This CDR3 spans 14 amino acids. TCRdb itself ran the RT-PCR reads through MiXCR, one entry per CDR3 protein. The sample yields more than 400,000 distinct CDR3 sequences, approximately 7.7% seen once. The chain couples TRBV20-1 to TRBJ2-3; TRBD2 aligns across 8 bases. The sequencing used PBMCs from blood, collected about 24 months after vaccination. The TCR was taken from a man aged 50-75 years who received an inactivated influenza vaccine. CDR3 nucleotides: TGCAGTGCTAGAAGTAGCGGGGTCACAGATACGCAGTATTTT. Translation gives CSARSSGVTDTQYF.